Listed below are T cell receptor beta chains from one sample, sequenced in a study of shared clonotypes between healthy human individuals. Sequencing used immunoSEQ multiplex PCR; TCRdb keeps in-frame clones, though not all of them. The repertoire includes around 1 million clones, approximately 76% of them detected once, and about 1.5% sits in the top ten. The sample consisted of memory CD4+ T cells sorted from blood. The receptors stem from a man aged 18 to 30 in good health. CDR3s include the opening cysteine and the closing phenylalanine or tryptophan. A D gene is named only where the DNA matches it firmly. Where a row states a size, it is once, few, many or the class of an expanded clone; other rows omit it.

TRBJ1-1 | . | TRBV7-9 | . | TGTGCCAGCAGCTTGCCCCGGGGGGTCACTGAAGCTTTCTTT | CASSLPRGVTEAFF
TRBJ1-2 | few | TRBV19 | . | TGTGCCAGTAGGACGGCGGGGGCCCAGGGTGGCTACACCTTC | CASRTAGAQGGYTF
TRBJ1-5 | . | TRBV28 | . | TGTGCCAGCAGTTTTGGGCACAATCAGCCCCAGCATTTT | CASSFGHNQPQHF
TRBJ2-7 | once | TRBV28 | . | TGTGCCAGCAGTTTGGGCACAGGTTCGTGGGAGCAGTACTTC | CASSLGTGSWEQYF
TRBJ1-1 | . | TRBV19 | TRBD1 | TGTGCCAGTCGCTTCGGAACAGGGGATACTACTAACACTGAAGCTTTCTTT | CASRFGTGDTTNTEAFF
TRBJ2-7 | . | TRBV6-1 | . | TGTGCCAGCAGTGAAGGTGAAGGGTTGCTATTTCCCGAGCAGTACTTC | CASSEGEGLLFPEQYF
TRBJ1-2 | . | TRBV2 | . | TGTGCCAGTACCCATAATCGCGGCGCTCGGGATGGCTACACCTTC | CASTHNRGARDGYTF
TRBJ1-1 | few | TRBV28 | . | TGTGCCAGCAGTTCAGGGGTAGAAGCTTTCTTT | CASSSGVEAFF
TRBJ2-7 | few | TRBV2 | . | TGTGCCAGCAGTGAGAACTTCGAGGGCTACGAGCAGTACTTC | CASSENFEGYEQYF
TRBJ2-3 | . | TRBV19 | . | TGTGCCAGTAGTATACTACAGGCTGGGGGCACAGATACGCAGTATTTT | CASSILQAGGTDTQYF
TRBJ2-7 | . | TRBV5-4 | . | TGTGCCAGCAGCGCGCCCTCCCCGTCGGAGCAGTACTTC | CASSAPSPSEQYF
TRBJ2-1 | . | TRBV5-6 | . | TGTGCCAGCAGCAAAAGGGCAAGGGATGAGCAGTTCTTC | CASSKRARDEQFF
TRBJ2-7 | . | TRBV2 | TRBD2 | TGTGCCAGCGTCTTAGCGGGCGGGAGCTCCTACGAGCAGTACTTC | CASVLAGGSSYEQYF
TRBJ2-1 | . | TRBV6-1 | TRBD2 | TGTGCCAGCAGTCCCGGGACTAGCGGGCACAATGAGCAGTTCTTC | CASSPGTSGHNEQFF
TRBJ1-1 | many | TRBV10-3 | . | TGTGCCATCAACGGGGACGGGGATGATGGAGCTTTCTTT | CAINGDGDDGAFF
TRBJ2-7 | many | TRBV11-2 | TRBD2 | TGTGCCAGCAGCTCCCATCCGGGAGGGGTTTACGAGCAGTACTTC | CASSSHPGGVYEQYF
TRBJ1-3 | few | TRBV15 | . | TGTGCCACCAGCAGAGATCTGGGGGCTGGAAACACCATATATTTT | CATSRDLGAGNTIYF
TRBJ1-2 | . | TRBV5-1 | . | TGCGCCAGCAGCTTGGACTCAAAGGGGTATGGCTACACCTTC | CASSLDSKGYGYTF
TRBJ2-2 | . | TRBV30 | . | TGTGCCTGGGTCCCCGGGACGGCGAACACCGGGGAGCTGTTTTTT | CAWVPGTANTGELFF
TRBJ1-2 | few | TRBV6-1 | TRBD1 | TGTGCCAGCAGCCTCTCGACAGGGGGCTATGGCTACACCTTC | CASSLSTGGYGYTF
TRBJ1-5 | many | TRBV28 | . | TGTGCCAGCAGCCCAAGGGGCAATCAGCCCCAGCATTTT | CASSPRGNQPQHF
TRBJ2-5 | once | TRBV19 | . | TGTGCCAGTAGTGAAACCTTCCTAGCGCCCCAGTACTTC | CASSETFLAPQYF
TRBJ2-3 | few | TRBV7-7 | . | TGTGCTAGCAGCTCTTTGACAGGAACAGATACGCAGTATTTT | CASSSLTGTDTQYF